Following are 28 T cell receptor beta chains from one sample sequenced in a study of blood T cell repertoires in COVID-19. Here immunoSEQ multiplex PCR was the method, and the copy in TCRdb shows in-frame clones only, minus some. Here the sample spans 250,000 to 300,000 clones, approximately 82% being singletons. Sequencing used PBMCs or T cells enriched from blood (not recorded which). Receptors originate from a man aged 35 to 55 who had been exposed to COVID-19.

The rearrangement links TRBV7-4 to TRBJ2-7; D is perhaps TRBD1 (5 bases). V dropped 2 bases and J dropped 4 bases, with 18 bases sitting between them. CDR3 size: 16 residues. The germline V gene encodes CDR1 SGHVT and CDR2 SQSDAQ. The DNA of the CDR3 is TGTGCCAGCAGCTTATCGAGGACAAAACTGGGATACGAGCAGTACTTC. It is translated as CASSLSRTKLGYEQYF.

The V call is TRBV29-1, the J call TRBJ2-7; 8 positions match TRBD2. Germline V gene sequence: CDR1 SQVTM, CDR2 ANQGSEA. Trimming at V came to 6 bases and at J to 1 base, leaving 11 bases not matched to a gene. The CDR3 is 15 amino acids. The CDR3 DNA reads TGCAGCGTGGAGGGGCTAGCGGGCACTTCCTACGAGCAGTACTTC. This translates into CSVEGLAGTSYEQYF.

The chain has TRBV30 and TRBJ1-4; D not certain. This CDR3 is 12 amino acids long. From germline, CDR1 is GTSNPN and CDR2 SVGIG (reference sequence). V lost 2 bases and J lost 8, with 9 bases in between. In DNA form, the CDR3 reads TGTGCCTGGAGTCCGGTAGAAGAAAAACTGTTTTTT. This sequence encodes CAWSPVEEKLFF. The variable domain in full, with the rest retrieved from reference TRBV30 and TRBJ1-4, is SQTIHQWPATLVQPVGSPLSLECTVEGTSNPNLYWYRQAAGRGLQLLFYSVGIGQISSEVPQNLSASRPQDRQFILSSKKLLLSDSGFYLCAWSPVEEKLFFGSGTQLSVL.

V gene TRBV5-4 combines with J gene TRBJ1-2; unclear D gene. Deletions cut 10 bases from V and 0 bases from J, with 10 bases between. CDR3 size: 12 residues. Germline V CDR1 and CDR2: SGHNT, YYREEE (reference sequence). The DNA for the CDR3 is TGTGCCTTGTTTTCGGCTAACTATGGCTACACCTTC. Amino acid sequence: CALFSANYGYTF.

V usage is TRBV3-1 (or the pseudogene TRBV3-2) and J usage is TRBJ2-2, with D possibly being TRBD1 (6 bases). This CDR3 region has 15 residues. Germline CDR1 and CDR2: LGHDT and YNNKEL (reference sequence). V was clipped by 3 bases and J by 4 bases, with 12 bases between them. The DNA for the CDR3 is TGTGCCAGCAGCCATGACGGACAGACCACCGGGGAGCTGTTTTTT. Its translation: CASSHDGQTTGELFF.

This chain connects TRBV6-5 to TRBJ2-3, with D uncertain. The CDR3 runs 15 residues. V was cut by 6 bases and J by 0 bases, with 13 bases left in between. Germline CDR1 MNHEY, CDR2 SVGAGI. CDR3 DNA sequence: TGTGCCAGCAGCCAGACTCAACTGAGCACAGATACGCAGTATTTT. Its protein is CASSQTQLSTDTQYF.

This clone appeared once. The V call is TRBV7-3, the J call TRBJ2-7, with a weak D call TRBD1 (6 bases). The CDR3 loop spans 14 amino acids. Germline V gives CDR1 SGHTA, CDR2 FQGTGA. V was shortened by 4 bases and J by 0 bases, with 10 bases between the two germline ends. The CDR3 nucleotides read TGTGCCAGCAGCTCAATGGACAGCTCCTACGAGCAGTACTTC. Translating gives CASSSMDSSYEQYF.

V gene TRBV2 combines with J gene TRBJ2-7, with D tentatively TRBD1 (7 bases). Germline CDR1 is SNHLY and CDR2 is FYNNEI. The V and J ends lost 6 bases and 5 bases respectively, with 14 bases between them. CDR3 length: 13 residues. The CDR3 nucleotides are TGTGCCAGCAGGGAGGGGGCGGGCCACGAGCAGTACTTC. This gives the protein CASREGAGHEQYF.

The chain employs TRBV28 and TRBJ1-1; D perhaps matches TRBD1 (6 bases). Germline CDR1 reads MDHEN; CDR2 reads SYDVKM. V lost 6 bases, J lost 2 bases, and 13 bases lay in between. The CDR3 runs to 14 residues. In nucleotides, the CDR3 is TGTGCCAGCAGACAAACAGGGATCAACACTGAAGCTTTCTTT. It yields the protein CASRQTGINTEAFF.

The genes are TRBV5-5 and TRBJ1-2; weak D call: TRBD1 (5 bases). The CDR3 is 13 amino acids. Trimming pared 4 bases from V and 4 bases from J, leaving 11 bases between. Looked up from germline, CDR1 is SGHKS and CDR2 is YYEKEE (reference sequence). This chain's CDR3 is CASSPREGYGYTF. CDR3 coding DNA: TGTGCCAGCAGCCCCAGGGAGGGCTATGGCTACACCTTC.

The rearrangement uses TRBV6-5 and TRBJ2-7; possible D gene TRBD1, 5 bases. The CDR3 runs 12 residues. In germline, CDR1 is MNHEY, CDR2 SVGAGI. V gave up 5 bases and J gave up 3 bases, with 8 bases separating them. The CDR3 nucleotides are TGTGCCAGCAGTCCGCAGGGCTACGAGCAGTACTTC. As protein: CASSPQGYEQYF.

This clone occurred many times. The CDR3 loop is CASSLDGVGAPNTEAFF. Written as DNA, the CDR3 is TGTGCCAGCAGCTTGGATGGGGTGGGGGCCCCTAACACTGAAGCTTTCTTT. This chain links TRBV5-4 with TRBJ1-1; tentatively, D is TRBD1 (6 bases). This CDR3 comprises 17 residues. Germline values: CDR1 SGHNT, CDR2 YYREEE (reference sequence). V lost 0 bases to trimming and J lost 2 bases, with 17 bases between them.

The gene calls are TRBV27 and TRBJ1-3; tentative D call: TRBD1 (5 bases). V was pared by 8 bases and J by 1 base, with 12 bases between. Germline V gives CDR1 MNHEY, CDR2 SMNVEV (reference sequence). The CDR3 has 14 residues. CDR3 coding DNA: TGTGCCAGCGAGGACGGGGGATCTGGAAACACCATATATTTT. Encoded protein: CASEDGGSGNTIYF.

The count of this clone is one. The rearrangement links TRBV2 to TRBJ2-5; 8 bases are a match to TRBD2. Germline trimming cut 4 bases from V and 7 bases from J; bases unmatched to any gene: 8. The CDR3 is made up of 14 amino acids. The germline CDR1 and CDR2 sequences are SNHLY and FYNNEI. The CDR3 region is CASSGGTSFVTQYF. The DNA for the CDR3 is TGTGCCAGCAGTGGTGGGACTAGTTTCGTGACCCAGTACTTC.

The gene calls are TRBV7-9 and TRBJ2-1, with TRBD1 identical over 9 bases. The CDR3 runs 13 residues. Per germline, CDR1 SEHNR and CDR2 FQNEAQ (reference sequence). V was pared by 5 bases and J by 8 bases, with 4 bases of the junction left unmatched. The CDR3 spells CASSTGQGYEQFF. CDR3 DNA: TGTGCCAGCAGCACGGGACAGGGCTATGAGCAGTTCTTC.

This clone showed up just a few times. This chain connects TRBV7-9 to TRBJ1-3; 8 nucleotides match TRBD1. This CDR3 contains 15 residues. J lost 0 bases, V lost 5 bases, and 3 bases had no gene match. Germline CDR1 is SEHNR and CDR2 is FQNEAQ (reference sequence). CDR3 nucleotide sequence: TGTGCCAGCAGCCATACAGGGGGCTCTGGAAACACCATATATTTT. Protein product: CASSHTGGSGNTIYF.

The CDR3 DNA reads as TGTGCCAGTAGTATTCAGGCCCTCTACGGGGAGCTGTTTTTT. Amino acids: CASSIQALYGELFF. The chain employs TRBV19 and TRBJ2-2; D call uncertain. This CDR3 region has 14 residues. Germline assignment: CDR1 LNHDA and CDR2 SQIVND (reference sequence). The V end lost 3 bases, the J end lost 7 bases, and 12 bases lay between the germline ends.

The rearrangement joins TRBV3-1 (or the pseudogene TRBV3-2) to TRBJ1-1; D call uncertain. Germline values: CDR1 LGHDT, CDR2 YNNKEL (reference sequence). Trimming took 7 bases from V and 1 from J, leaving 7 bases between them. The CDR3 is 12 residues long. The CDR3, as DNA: TGTGCCAGCAAATCCGGGAACACTGAAGCTTTCTTT. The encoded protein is CASKSGNTEAFF.

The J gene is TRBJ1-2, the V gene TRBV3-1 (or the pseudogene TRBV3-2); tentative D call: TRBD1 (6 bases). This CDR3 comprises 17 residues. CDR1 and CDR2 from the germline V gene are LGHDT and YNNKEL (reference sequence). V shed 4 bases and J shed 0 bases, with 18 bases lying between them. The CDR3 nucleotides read TGTGCCAGCAGCCGTTCCCGGACAGCCTCCTCTAACTATGGCTACACCTTC. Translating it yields CASSRSRTASSNYGYTF.

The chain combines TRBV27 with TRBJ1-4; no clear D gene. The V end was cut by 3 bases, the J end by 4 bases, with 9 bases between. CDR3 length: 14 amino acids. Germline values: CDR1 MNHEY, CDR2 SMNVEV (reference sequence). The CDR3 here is CASSLRQFNEKLFF. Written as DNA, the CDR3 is TGTGCCAGCAGTTTGAGGCAGTTTAATGAAAAACTGTTTTTT.

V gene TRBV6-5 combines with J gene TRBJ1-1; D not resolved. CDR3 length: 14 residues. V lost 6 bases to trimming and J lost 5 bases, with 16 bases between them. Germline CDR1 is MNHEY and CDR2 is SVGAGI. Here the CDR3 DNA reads TGTGCCAGCAGATTCGCCGGGTCCTTAACTGAAGCTTTCTTT. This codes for CASRFAGSLTEAFF.

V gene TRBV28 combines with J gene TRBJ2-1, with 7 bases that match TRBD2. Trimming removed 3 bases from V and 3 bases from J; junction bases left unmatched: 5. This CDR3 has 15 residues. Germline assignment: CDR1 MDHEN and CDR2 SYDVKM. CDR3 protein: CASSFGGGVYNEQFF. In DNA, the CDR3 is TGTGCCAGCAGTTTCGGGGGAGGGGTCTACAATGAGCAGTTCTTC.

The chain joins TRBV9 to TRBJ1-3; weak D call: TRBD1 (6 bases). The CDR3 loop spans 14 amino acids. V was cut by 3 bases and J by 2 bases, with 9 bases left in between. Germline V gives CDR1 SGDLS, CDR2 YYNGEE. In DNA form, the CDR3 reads TGTGCCAGCAGCGCACAGGGAGCTGGAAACACCATATATTTT. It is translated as CASSAQGAGNTIYF.

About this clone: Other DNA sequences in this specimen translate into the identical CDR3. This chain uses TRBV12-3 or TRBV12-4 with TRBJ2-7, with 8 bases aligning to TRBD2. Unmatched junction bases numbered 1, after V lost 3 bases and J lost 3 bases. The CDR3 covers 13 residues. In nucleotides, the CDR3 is TGTGCCAGCAGTTTGAGCGGGAGCTACGAGCAGTACTTC. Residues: CASSLSGSYEQYF.

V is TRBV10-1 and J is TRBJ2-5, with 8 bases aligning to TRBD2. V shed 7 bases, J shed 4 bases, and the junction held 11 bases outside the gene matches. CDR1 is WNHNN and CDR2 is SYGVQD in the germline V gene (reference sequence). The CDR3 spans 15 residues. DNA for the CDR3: TGCGCCAGCACTCCCGGGGGTAGCGGGACAGAGACCCAGTACTTC. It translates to CASTPGGSGTETQYF.

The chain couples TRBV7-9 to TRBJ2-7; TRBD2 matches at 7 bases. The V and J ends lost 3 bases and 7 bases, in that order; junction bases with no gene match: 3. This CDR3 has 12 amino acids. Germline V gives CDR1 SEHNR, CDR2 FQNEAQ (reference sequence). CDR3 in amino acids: CASSFSGWEQYF. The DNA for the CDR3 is TGTGCCAGCAGCTTTAGCGGGTGGGAGCAGTACTTC. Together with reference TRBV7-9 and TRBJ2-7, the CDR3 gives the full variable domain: DTGVSQNPRHKITKRGQNVTFRCDPISEHNRLYWYRQTLGQGPEFLTYFQNEAQLEKSRLLSDRFSAERPKGSFSTLEIQRTEQGDSAMYLCASSFSGWEQYFGPGTRLTVT.

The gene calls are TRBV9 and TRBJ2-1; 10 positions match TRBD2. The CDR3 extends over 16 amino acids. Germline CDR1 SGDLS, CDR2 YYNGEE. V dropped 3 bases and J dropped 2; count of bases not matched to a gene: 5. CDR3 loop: CASSGGTSGTYNEQFF. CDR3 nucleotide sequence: TGTGCCAGCAGCGGGGGAACTAGCGGGACCTACAATGAGCAGTTCTTC.

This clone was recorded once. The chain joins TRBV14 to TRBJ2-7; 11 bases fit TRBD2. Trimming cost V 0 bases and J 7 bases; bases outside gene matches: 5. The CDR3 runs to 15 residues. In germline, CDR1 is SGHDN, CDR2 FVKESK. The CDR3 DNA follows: TGTGCCAGCAGCCAAGAAAGACTAGCGGGGAGTGAGCAGTACTTC. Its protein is CASSQERLAGSEQYF.